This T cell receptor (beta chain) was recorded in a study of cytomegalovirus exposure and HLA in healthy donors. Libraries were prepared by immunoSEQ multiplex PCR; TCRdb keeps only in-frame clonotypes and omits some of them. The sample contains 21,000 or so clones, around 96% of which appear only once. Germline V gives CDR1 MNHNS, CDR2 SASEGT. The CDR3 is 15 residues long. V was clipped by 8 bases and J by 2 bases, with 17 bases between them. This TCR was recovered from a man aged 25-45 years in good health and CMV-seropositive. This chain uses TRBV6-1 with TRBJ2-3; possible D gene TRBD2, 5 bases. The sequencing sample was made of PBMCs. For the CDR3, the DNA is TGTGCCAGCCGGGGTGAGAGGACCTTCACAGATACGCAGTATTTT. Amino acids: CASRGERTFTDTQYF.